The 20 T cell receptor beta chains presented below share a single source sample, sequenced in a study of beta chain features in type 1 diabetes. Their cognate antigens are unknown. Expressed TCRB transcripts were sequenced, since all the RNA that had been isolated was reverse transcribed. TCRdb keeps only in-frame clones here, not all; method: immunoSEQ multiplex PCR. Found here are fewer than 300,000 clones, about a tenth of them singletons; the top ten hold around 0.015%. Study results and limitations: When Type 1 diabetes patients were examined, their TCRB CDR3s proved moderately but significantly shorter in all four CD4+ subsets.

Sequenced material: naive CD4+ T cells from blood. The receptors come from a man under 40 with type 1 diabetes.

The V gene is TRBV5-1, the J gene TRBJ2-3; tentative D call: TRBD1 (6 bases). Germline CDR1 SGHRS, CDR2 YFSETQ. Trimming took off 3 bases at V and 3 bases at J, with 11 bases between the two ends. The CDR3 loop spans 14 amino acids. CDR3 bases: TGCGCCAGCAGCTCACAGGGTTTAACAGATACGCAGTATTTT. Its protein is CASSSQGLTDTQYF.

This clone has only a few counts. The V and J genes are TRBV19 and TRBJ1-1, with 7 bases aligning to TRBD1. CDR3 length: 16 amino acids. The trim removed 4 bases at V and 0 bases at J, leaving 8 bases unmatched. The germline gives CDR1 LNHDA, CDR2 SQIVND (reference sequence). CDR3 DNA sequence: TGTGCCAGTAGTACCCTCGGGACAGAGCTGAACACTGAAGCTTTCTTT. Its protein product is CASSTLGTELNTEAFF.

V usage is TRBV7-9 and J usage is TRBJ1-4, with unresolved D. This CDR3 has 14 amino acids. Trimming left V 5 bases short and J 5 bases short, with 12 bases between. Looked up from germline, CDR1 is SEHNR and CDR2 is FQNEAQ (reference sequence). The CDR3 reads CASSQGAFNEKLFF. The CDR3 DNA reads TGTGCCAGCAGCCAAGGAGCTTTCAATGAAAAACTGTTTTTT.

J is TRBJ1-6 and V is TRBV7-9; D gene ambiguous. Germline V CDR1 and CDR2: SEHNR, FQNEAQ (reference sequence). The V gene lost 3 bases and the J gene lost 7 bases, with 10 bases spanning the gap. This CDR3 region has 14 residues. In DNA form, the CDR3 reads TGTGCCAGCAGCTTCGGCAGGCCCAATTCACCCCTCCACTTT. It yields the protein CASSFGRPNSPLHF.

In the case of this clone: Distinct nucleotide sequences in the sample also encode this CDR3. The chain's CDR3 is CASSVGGTGGYEQYF. CDR3 in DNA: TGTGCCAGCAGCGTAGGTGGGACAGGGGGCTACGAGCAGTACTTC. This chain uses TRBV9 with TRBJ2-7; 11 nucleotides agree with TRBD1. Germline values: CDR1 SGDLS, CDR2 YYNGEE. V was clipped by 0 bases and J by 3 bases; unmatched bases: 2. This CDR3 contains 15 residues.

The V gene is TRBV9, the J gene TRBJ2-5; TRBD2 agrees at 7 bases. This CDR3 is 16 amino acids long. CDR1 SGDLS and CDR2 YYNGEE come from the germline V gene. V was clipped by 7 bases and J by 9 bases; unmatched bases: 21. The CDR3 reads CASSPSQASGPGAQYF. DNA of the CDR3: TGTGCCAGCTCCCCAAGTCAGGCTAGCGGACCCGGGGCCCAGTACTTC.

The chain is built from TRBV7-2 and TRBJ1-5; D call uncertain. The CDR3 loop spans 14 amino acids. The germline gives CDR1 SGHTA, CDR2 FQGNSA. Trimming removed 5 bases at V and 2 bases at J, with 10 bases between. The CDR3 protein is CASSLRVGNQPQHF. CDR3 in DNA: TGTGCCAGCAGCCTCCGGGTGGGCAATCAGCCCCAGCATTTT.

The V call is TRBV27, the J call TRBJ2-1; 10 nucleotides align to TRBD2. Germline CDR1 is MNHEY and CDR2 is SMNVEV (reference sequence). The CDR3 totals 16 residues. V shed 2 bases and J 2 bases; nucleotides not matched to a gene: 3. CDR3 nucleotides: TGTGCCAGCAGTTTACTAGCGGGGGCCACCTACAATGAGCAGTTCTTC. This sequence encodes CASSLLAGATYNEQFF.

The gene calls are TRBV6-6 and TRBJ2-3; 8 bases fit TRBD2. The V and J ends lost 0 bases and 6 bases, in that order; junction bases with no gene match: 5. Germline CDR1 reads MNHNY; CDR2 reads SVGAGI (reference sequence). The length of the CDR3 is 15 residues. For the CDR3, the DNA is TGTGCCAGCAGTTACTCGCGGGGGGCTTCCGATACGCAGTATTTT. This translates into CASSYSRGASDTQYF.

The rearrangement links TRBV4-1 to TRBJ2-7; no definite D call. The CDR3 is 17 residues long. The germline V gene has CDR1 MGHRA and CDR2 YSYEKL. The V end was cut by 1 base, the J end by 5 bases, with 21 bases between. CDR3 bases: TGCGCCAGCAGCCAAGTTAGGAGCCGGGTCGGATTGAACGAGCAGTACTTC. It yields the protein CASSQVRSRVGLNEQYF.

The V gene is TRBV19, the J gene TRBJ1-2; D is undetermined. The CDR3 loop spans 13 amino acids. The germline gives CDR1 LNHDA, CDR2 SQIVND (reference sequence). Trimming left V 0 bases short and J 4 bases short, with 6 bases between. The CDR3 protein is CASSIDLLYGYTF. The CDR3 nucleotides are TGTGCCAGTAGTATAGATCTCCTCTATGGCTACACCTTC.

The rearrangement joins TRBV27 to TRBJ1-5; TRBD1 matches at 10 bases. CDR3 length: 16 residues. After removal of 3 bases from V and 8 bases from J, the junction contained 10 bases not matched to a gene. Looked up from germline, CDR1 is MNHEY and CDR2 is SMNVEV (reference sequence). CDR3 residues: CASSFRRTGGKEPQHF. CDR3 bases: TGTGCCAGCAGTTTCCGGCGGACAGGGGGGAAGGAGCCCCAGCATTTT.

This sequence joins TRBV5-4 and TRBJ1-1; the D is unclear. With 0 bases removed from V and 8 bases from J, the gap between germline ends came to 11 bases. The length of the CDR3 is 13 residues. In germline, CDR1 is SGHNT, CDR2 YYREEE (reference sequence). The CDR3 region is CASSLGRDLEAFF. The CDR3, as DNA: TGTGCCAGCAGCTTGGGGAGGGATTTGGAAGCTTTCTTT.

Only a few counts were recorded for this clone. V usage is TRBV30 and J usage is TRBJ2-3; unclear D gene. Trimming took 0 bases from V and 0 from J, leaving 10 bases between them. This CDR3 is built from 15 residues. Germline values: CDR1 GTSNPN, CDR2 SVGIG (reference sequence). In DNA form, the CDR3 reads TGTGCCTGGAGTGTTGGGCCCGATAGCACAGATACGCAGTATTTT. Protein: CAWSVGPDSTDTQYF. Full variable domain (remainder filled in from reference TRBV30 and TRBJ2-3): SQTIHQWPATLVQPVGSPLSLECTVEGTSNPNLYWYRQAAGRGLQLLFYSVGIGQISSEVPQNLSASRPQDRQFILSSKKLLLSDSGFYLCAWSVGPDSTDTQYFGPGTRLTVL.

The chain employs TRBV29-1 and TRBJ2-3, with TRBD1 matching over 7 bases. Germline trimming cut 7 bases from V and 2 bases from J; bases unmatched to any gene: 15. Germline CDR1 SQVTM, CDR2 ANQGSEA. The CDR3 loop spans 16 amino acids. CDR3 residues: CSAAPGQTSITDTQYF. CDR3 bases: TGCAGCGCCGCCCCGGGACAGACTTCAATCACAGATACGCAGTATTTT.

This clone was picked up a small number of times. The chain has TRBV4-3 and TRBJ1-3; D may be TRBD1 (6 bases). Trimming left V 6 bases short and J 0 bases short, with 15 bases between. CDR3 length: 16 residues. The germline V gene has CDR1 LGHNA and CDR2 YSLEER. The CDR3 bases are TGCGCCAGCAGTTTCGACAGGTTGGGCTCTGGAAACACCATATATTTT. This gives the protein CASSFDRLGSGNTIYF.

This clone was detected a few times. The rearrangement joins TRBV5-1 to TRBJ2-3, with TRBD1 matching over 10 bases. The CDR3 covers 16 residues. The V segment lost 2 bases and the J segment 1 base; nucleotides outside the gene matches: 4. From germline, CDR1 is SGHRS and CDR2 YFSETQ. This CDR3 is CASSFSTGGGTDTQYF. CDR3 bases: TGCGCCAGCAGCTTCTCGACAGGGGGCGGCACAGATACGCAGTATTTT. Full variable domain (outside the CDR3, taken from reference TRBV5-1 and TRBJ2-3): KAGVTQTPRYLIKTRGQQVTLSCSPISGHRSVSWYQQTPGQGLQFLFEYFSETQRNKGNFPGRFSGRQFSNSRSEMNVSTLELGDSALYLCASSFSTGGGTDTQYFGPGTRLTVL.

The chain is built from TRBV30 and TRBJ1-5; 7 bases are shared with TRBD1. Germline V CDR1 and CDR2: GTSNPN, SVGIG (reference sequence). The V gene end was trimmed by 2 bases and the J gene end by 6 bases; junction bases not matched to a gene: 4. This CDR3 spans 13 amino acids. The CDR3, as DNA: TGTGCCTGGAGTAAAGGGGGCGGTCAGCCCCAGCATTTT. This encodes CAWSKGGGQPQHF.

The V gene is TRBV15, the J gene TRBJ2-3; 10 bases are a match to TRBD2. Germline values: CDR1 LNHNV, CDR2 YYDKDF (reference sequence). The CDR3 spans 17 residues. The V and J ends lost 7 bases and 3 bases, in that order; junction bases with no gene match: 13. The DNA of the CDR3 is TGTGCCACCATGAGAGCTAGCGGGGGCCCCGGGACAGATACGCAGTATTTT. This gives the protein CATMRASGGPGTDTQYF.

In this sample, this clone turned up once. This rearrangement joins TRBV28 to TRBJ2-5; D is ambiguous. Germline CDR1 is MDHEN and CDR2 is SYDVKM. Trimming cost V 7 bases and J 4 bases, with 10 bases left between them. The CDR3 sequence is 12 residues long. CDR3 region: CASTRRGETQYF. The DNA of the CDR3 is TGTGCCAGCACCCGCCGAGGAGAGACCCAGTACTTC.